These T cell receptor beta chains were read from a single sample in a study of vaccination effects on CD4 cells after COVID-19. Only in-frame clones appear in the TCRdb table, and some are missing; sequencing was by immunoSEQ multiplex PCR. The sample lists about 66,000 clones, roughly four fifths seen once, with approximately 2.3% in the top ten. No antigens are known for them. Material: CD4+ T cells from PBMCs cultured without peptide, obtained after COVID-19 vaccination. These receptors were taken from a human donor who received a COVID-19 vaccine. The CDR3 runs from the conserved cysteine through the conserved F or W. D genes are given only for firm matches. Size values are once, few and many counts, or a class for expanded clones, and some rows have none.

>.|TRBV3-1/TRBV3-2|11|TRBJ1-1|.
CASSVGEEAFF
TGTGCCAGTTCTGTTGGAGAAGAAGCTTTCTTT
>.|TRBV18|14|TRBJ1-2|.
CASSPTQENYGYTF
TGTGCCAGCTCACCCACTCAGGAGAACTATGGCTACACCTTC
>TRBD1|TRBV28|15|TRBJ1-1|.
CASSFIQGRTAEAFF
TGTGCCAGCAGTTTCATACAGGGGCGCACGGCCGAAGCTTTCTTT
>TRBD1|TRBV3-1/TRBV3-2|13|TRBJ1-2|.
CASSPRDSYGYTF
TGTGCCAGCAGCCCCCGGGACAGCTATGGCTACACCTTC
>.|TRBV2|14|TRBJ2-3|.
CASSENQSTDTQYF
TGTGCCAGCAGTGAAAACCAGTCCACAGATACGCAGTATTTT
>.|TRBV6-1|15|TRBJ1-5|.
CASSEGGQNYQPQHF
TGTGCCAGCAGTGAAGGGGGGCAGAATTATCAGCCCCAGCATTTT
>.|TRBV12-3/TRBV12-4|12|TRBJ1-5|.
CASSLPPKPQHF
TGTGCCAGCAGTTTACCTCCGAAGCCCCAGCATTTT
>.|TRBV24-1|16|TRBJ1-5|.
CATSDRTGTVNQPQHF
TGTGCCACCAGTGATCGTACAGGGACGGTTAATCAGCCCCAGCATTTT
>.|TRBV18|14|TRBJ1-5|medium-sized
CASSPVHSNQPQHF
TGTGCCAGCTCACCGGTCCATAGCAATCAGCCCCAGCATTTT
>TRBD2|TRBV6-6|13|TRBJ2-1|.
CASSPFGAGVEFF
TGTGCCAGCAGTCCATTCGGTGCGGGGGTGGAGTTCTTC
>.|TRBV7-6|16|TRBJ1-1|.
CASSLIGEQKNTEAFF
TGTGCCAGCAGCTTAATCGGAGAACAGAAGAACACTGAAGCTTTCTTT
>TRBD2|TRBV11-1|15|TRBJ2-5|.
CASSLSLAGEETQYF
TGTGCCAGCAGCTTAAGCCTAGCGGGGGAAGAGACCCAGTACTTC
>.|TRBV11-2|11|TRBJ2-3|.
CASSLRDTQYF
TGTGCCAGCAGCTTAAGAGATACGCAGTATTTT
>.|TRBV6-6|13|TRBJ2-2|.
CASSPGRNGELFF
TGTGCCAGCAGTCCCGGACGGAACGGGGAGCTGTTTTTT
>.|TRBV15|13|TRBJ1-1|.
CATSRLLNTEAFF
TGTGCCACCAGCCGACTACTGAACACTGAAGCTTTCTTT
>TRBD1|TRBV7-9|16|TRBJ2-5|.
CASSHTSPGGRKTQYF
TGTGCCAGCAGCCACACATCTCCAGGGGGCCGAAAGACCCAGTACTTC
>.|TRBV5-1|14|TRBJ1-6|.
CASSLEGKGSPLHF
TGCGCCAGCAGCTTGGAGGGGAAAGGGTCACCCCTCCACTTT
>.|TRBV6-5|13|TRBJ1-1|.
CASSRDLQAEAFF
TGTGCCAGCAGCCGGGACTTACAAGCTGAAGCTTTCTTT
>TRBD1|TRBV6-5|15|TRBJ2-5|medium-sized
CASSAGTTGDETQYF
TGTGCCAGCAGCGCGGGCACAACAGGGGACGAGACCCAGTACTTC
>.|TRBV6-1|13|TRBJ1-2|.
CASSEDVRYGYTF
TGTGCCAGCAGTGAAGACGTCCGATATGGCTACACCTTC
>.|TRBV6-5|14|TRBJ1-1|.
CASPKGPMNTEAFF
TGTGCCAGCCCCAAGGGACCGATGAACACTGAAGCTTTCTTT
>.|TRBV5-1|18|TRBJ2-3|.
CASSYRTPGRRPTDTQYF
TGCGCCAGCAGCTACCGGACCCCGGGGCGTCGCCCCACAGATACGCAGTATTTT
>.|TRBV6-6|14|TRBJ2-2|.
CATRTGVGTGELFF
TGTGCCACCAGGACTGGGGTCGGAACCGGGGAGCTGTTTTTT
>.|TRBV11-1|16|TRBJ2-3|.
CASSNNGPLSTDTQYF
TGTGCCAGCAGCAACAATGGCCCCCTTAGCACAGATACGCAGTATTTT
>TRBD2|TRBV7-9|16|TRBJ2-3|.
CASSLRLAAGTDTQYF
TGTGCCAGCAGCTTAAGACTAGCGGCGGGCACAGATACGCAGTATTTT
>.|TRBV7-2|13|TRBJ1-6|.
CASSRGTNSPLHF
TGTGCCAGCAGCCGGGGGACCAATTCACCCCTCCACTTT
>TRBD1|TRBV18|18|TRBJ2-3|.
CASSPRGQGASPTDTQYF
TGTGCCAGCTCACCACGGGGACAGGGGGCTAGTCCCACAGATACGCAGTATTTT
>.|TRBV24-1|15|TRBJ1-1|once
CATSTRSGQNTEAFF
TGTGCCACCAGCACCAGATCCGGCCAGAACACTGAAGCTTTCTTT
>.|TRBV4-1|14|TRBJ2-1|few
CASSQEGRRGEQFF
TGCGCCAGCAGCCAAGAAGGACGGCGGGGTGAGCAGTTCTTC
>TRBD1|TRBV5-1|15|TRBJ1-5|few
CASRLTGEEYQPQHF
TGCGCCAGCAGGTTGACAGGGGAGGAGTATCAGCCCCAGCATTTT
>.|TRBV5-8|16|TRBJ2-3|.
CASPVWPDTSTDTQYF
TGTGCCAGCCCCGTGTGGCCAGACACAAGCACAGATACGCAGTATTTT
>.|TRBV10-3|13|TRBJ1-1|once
CAISSGLNTEAFF
TGTGCCATCAGTTCTGGACTGAACACTGAAGCTTTCTTT
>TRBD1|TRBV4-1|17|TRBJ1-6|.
CASSQGPGQAVDSPLHF
TGCGCCAGCAGCCAAGGCCCCGGACAGGCCGTTGATTCACCCCTCCACTTT
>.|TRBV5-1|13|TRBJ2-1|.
CASSLDYLGEQFF
TGCGCCAGCAGCTTGGACTACCTCGGTGAGCAGTTCTTC
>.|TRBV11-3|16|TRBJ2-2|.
CASSPGDGSNTGELFF
TGTGCCAGCAGCCCGGGGGACGGATCGAACACCGGGGAGCTGTTTTTT
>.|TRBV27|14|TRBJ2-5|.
CASRPAGNQETQYF
TGTGCCAGCAGGCCAGCAGGTAACCAAGAGACCCAGTACTTC
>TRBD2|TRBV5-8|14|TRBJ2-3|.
CASPTSGGADTQYF
TGTGCCAGTCCTACTAGCGGGGGCGCAGATACGCAGTATTTT
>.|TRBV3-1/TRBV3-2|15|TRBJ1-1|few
CASSAQPDAGTEAFF
TGTGCCAGCAGCGCACAACCGGACGCCGGCACTGAAGCTTTCTTT
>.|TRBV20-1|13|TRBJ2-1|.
CSASRGAGDEQFF
TGCAGTGCTAGTCGGGGTGCTGGGGATGAGCAGTTCTTC
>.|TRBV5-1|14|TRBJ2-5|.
CASSFAGFQETQYF
TGCGCCAGCAGCTTCGCAGGGTTCCAAGAGACCCAGTACTTC
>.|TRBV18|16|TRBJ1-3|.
CASSPGTVNSGNTIYF
TGTGCCAGCTCACCAGGGACCGTAAACTCTGGAAACACCATATATTTT
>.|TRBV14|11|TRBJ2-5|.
CASSRQETQYF
TGTGCCAGCAGCCGACAAGAGACCCAGTACTTC
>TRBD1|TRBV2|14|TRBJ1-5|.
CASSGWDREQPQHF
TGTGCCAGCAGTGGTTGGGACAGGGAACAGCCCCAGCATTTT
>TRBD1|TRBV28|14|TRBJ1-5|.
CASRDRGSNQPQHF
TGTGCCAGTAGGGACAGAGGAAGCAATCAGCCCCAGCATTTT
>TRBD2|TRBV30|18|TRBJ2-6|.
CAWSVLAGGPSGANVLTF
TGTGCCTGGAGTGTCTTAGCGGGGGGGCCAAGTGGGGCCAACGTCCTGACTTTC
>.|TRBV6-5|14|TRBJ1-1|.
CASRRTDPNTEAFF
TGTGCCAGCAGGCGGACAGACCCAAACACTGAAGCTTTCTTT
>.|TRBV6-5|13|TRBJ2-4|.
CASRSPGGNIQYF
TGTGCCAGCAGATCCCCCGGGGGAAACATTCAGTACTTC
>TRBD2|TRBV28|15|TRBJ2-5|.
CASSLTGGGQETQYF
TGTGCCAGCAGTTTAACGGGGGGGGGACAAGAGACCCAGTACTTC
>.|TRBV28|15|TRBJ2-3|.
CASTSGQTKTDTQYF
TGTGCCAGCACCAGTGGGCAAACGAAAACAGATACGCAGTATTTT
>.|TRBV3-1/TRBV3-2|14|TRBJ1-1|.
CASSLWTLNTEAFF
TGTGCCAGCAGCCTTTGGACCCTTAACACTGAAGCTTTCTTT